The 31 T cell receptor beta chains below all came from one sample that was sequenced in a study of beta chain features in type 1 diabetes. What was sequenced were expressed TCRB transcripts, since all of the isolated RNA had been reverse transcribed. Assay: immunoSEQ multiplex PCR; the TCRdb copy retains only in-frame clones and omits some. The sample contains under 900,000 clones, roughly 16% of which appear only once. The material sequenced was naive CD4+ T cells from blood. These receptors all come from a woman aged 18 to 35 in good health.

The gene calls are TRBV10-3 and TRBJ2-5, with D perhaps matching TRBD1 or TRBD2 (5 bases each). The germline V gene has CDR1 ENHRY and CDR2 SYGVKD. The CDR3 is 13 residues long. Trimming shortened V by 10 bases and J by 4 bases, and 16 bases separated the two germline ends. The CDR3 nucleotides read TGTGCCACCCTACCGGGGACGGGAGAGACCCAGTACTTC. Translation gives CATLPGTGETQYF.

The chain joins TRBV5-1 to TRBJ1-1; 7 positions match TRBD1. This CDR3 has 14 amino acids. Germline CDR1 and CDR2: SGHRS and YFSETQ. V shed 1 base, J shed 3 bases, and the junction held 3 bases outside the gene matches. This CDR3 is CASSLRQGHTEAFF. In DNA form, the CDR3 reads TGCGCCAGCAGCTTGCGACAGGGTCACACTGAAGCTTTCTTT.

The table lists this clone with a few counts. Other DNA sequences from this sample encode an identical CDR3 as well. The CDR3 DNA follows: TGTGCCAGCAGTTTAGGCAGAGCCTACAATGAGCAGTTCTTC. Protein product: CASSLGRAYNEQFF. This rearrangement joins TRBV28 to TRBJ2-1; D unclear. Trimming left V 2 bases short and J 2 bases short, with 7 bases between. CDR1 is MDHEN, CDR2 SYDVKM, per germline. The length of the CDR3 is 14 residues.

This clone has just a few counts. CDR3 region: CASSYLGPKQETQYF. In nucleotides, the CDR3 is TGTGCCAGCAGTTACCTGGGACCGAAACAAGAGACCCAGTACTTC. The chain couples TRBV6-5 to TRBJ2-5; possibly TRBD1 or TRBD2 for D (5 bases each). The ends were cut back, 2 bases at V and 2 bases at J, with 12 bases in the middle. The CDR3 is made up of 15 amino acids. From germline, CDR1 is MNHEY and CDR2 SVGAGI.

This clone was observed a few times. The chain joins TRBV9 to TRBJ2-2; 10 bases are a match to TRBD1. The V segment lost 3 bases and the J segment 6 bases; nucleotides outside the gene matches: 5. CDR1 and CDR2 (germline): SGDLS, YYNGEE. This CDR3 has 15 amino acids. CDR3 residues: CASSGTGGIAGELFF. Here the CDR3 DNA reads TGTGCCAGCAGCGGGACAGGGGGTATAGCCGGGGAGCTGTTTTTT.

The sample holds a few counts of this clone. The V call is TRBV9, the J call TRBJ2-7; 9 bases are shared with TRBD2. The CDR3 contains 16 residues. The ends lost 3 bases at V and 3 bases at J; junction bases unmatched: 10. CDR1 and CDR2 from the germline V gene are SGDLS and YYNGEE. DNA for the CDR3: TGTGCCAGCAGCGCCGGAAGGGGCGGGAGGGGCTACGAGCAGTACTTC. Its protein is CASSAGRGGRGYEQYF.

In the case of this clone: Other DNA sequences in the same sample also yield this CDR3. The V call is TRBV7-9, the J call TRBJ1-1; D call uncertain. This CDR3 is built from 12 residues. Germline values: CDR1 SEHNR, CDR2 FQNEAQ (reference sequence). Trimming took 2 bases from V and 5 from J, leaving 6 bases between them. This CDR3 reads CASSLSRTEAFF. The CDR3 coding sequence is TGTGCCAGCAGCTTATCGCGGACTGAAGCTTTCTTT. Drawing the rest from reference TRBV7-9 and TRBJ1-1, the complete variable domain is DTGVSQNPRHKITKRGQNVTFRCDPISEHNRLYWYRQTLGQGPEFLTYFQNEAQLEKSRLLSDRFSAERPKGSFSTLEIQRTEQGDSAMYLCASSLSRTEAFFGQGTRLTVV.

This rearrangement joins TRBV7-2 to TRBJ2-3; D remains unclear. V was cut by 2 bases and J by 0 bases, with 18 bases left in between. Germline V gene data show CDR1 as SGHTA and CDR2 as FQGNSA. The CDR3 covers 18 residues. CDR3 protein: CASSLSRQIIPSTDTQYF. CDR3 nucleotides: TGTGCCAGCAGCTTATCACGTCAGATCATCCCGAGCACAGATACGCAGTATTTT.

There are a few counts of this clone. The V call is TRBV25-1, the J call TRBJ1-3; D gene uncertain. Trimming pared 0 bases from V and 8 bases from J, leaving 14 bases between. CDR1 is MGHDK and CDR2 is SYGVNS in the germline V gene. The CDR3 extends over 15 amino acids. The CDR3 is CASSEYGGSGDTIYF. The DNA for the CDR3 is TGTGCCAGCAGTGAATACGGCGGAAGCGGGGACACCATATATTTT.

This clone was seen a few times. Written as DNA, the CDR3 is TGTGCCAGCAGCGTAGGAGACGCGGGAGCCTACGAGCAGTACTTC. Amino acids: CASSVGDAGAYEQYF. The gene calls are TRBV9 and TRBJ2-7, with 7 bases lining up with TRBD2. The ends lost 0 bases at V and 2 bases at J; junction bases unmatched: 5. There are 15 residues in the CDR3. Germline CDR1 is SGDLS and CDR2 is YYNGEE.

The chain joins TRBV19 to TRBJ1-4; D is undetermined. V lost 3 bases to trimming and J lost 10 bases, with 12 bases between them. Germline V gene data show CDR1 as LNHDA and CDR2 as SQIVND (reference sequence). This CDR3 spans 13 amino acids. As DNA, the CDR3 is TGTGCCAGTAGTATCCCCAGAGACGGAAAACTGTTTTTT. The encoded protein is CASSIPRDGKLFF.

This clone was counted only a few times. The rearrangement uses TRBV7-2 and TRBJ2-7; 9 bases line up with TRBD1. This CDR3 region has 15 residues. V lost 5 bases to trimming and J lost 2 bases; unmatched junction nucleotides: 7. CDR1 is SGHTA and CDR2 is FQGNSA in the germline V gene. As DNA, the CDR3 is TGTGCCAGCAGCGAGATGGGGACAGGGCCCTACGAGCAGTACTTC. Translating gives CASSEMGTGPYEQYF.

The chain recombines TRBV27 with TRBJ1-4; tentatively, D is TRBD1 (5 bases). V gave up 2 bases and J gave up 7 bases, with 14 bases separating them. The CDR3 consists of 15 residues. In germline, CDR1 is MNHEY, CDR2 SMNVEV (reference sequence). CDR3 sequence (DNA): TGTGCCAGCAGTTTAGAGGCAGGGTTTCGTGAAAAACTGTTTTTT. It translates to CASSLEAGFREKLFF.

This clone was counted a few times. The chain recombines TRBV6-1 with TRBJ2-2; D may match TRBD1 or TRBD2 (5 bases each). Between the trimmed V and J ends, which lost 8 bases and 6 bases, there was a span of 10 bases. The length of the CDR3 is 12 residues. Germline CDR1 and CDR2: MNHNS and SASEGT. The CDR3 reads CASGGRAGELFF. The CDR3 region has the DNA TGTGCCAGCGGGGGACGTGCCGGGGAGCTGTTTTTT.

The rearrangement joins TRBV6-6 to TRBJ2-5; D remains ambiguous. Deletions cut 6 bases from V and 0 bases from J, with 14 bases between. The CDR3 runs to 15 residues. Germline-derived CDR1 and CDR2 are MNHNY and SVGAGI (reference sequence). CDR3 in amino acids: CASSRHRKNQETQYF. CDR3 nucleotide sequence: TGTGCCAGCAGCCGACATCGGAAGAACCAAGAGACCCAGTACTTC.

The chain is built from TRBV6-6 and TRBJ2-7; perhaps TRBD2 as D (5 bases). V was clipped by 4 bases and J by 2 bases, with 12 bases between them. Germline CDR1 and CDR2: MNHNY and SVGAGI (reference sequence). CDR3 length: 14 amino acids. The CDR3 coding sequence is TGTGCCAGCAGTTCTCCGGGGAGAACCTACGAGCAGTACTTC. Protein: CASSSPGRTYEQYF.

The chain employs TRBV5-1 and TRBJ2-1, with TRBD2 matching over 10 bases. V dropped 2 bases and J dropped 2; count of bases not matched to a gene: 7. The CDR3 runs to 17 residues. The germline V gene has CDR1 SGHRS and CDR2 YFSETQ. This chain's CDR3 is CASSFLAGGSPYNEQFF. CDR3 nucleotide sequence: TGCGCCAGCAGCTTCTTAGCGGGGGGTAGTCCCTACAATGAGCAGTTCTTC.

This clone has just a few counts. The rearrangement links TRBV10-3 to TRBJ2-7; the match to TRBD2 covers 13 bases. With V trimmed by 10 bases and J by 5 bases, 5 bases remained unmatched. The CDR3 runs 13 residues. Germline CDR1 ENHRY, CDR2 SYGVKD. DNA of the CDR3: TGTGCCAGCTCCGGGACTAGCGGGAACGAGCAGTACTTC. This codes for CASSGTSGNEQYF.

A word on this clone: The sample has other DNA sequences that encode this CDR3 too. The V call is TRBV6-5, the J call TRBJ2-2, with D possibly matching TRBD1 (6 bases). This CDR3 contains 13 residues. V shed 5 bases and J shed 6 bases, with 10 bases lying between them. Germline loops: CDR1 MNHEY, CDR2 SVGAGI. CDR3 sequence: CASSLQGAGELFF. Here the CDR3 DNA reads TGTGCCAGCAGTCTACAGGGTGCCGGGGAGCTGTTTTTT.

This clone was counted between two and nine times. This rearrangement joins TRBV20-1 to TRBJ2-1; D may be TRBD2 (5 bases). Germline V gene lookup returns CDR1 DFQATT and CDR2 SNEGSKA (reference sequence). This CDR3 is 11 amino acids long. V was pared by 6 bases and J by 12 bases, with 15 bases between. The CDR3 DNA reads TGCAGTGCCACCGAGAGGGTAGGGCAGTTCTTC. This sequence encodes CSATERVGQFF.

This chain uses TRBV28 with TRBJ2-5; TRBD2 matches 7 bases. CDR1 and CDR2 (germline): MDHEN, SYDVKM. The ends lost 5 bases at V and 2 bases at J; junction bases unmatched: 5. This CDR3 spans 14 amino acids. The CDR3 reads CASSRLAVQETQYF. The CDR3 DNA reads TGTGCCAGCAGTCGGCTAGCGGTACAAGAGACCCAGTACTTC.

This clone was observed a few times. The CDR3 nucleotides read TGTGCCAGCAGTGAAGTGGGTGAAACTTATGAGCAGTTCTTC. Protein: CASSEVGETYEQFF. V is TRBV6-1 and J is TRBJ2-1; D unclear. The V and J ends lost 1 base and 8 bases respectively, with 12 bases between them. CDR1 is MNHNS and CDR2 is SASEGT in the germline V gene. This CDR3 is 14 amino acids long.

This clone turned up a few times. This chain uses TRBV10-3 with TRBJ2-7, with TRBD1 matching 8 bases. Germline-derived CDR1 and CDR2 are ENHRY and SYGVKD. V was pared by 4 bases and J by 3 bases, with 5 bases of the junction left unmatched. The CDR3 length is 14 residues. The CDR3 DNA sequence: TGTGCCATCAGTGGGGGACAGGTCCTCTACGAGCAGTACTTC. As protein: CAISGGQVLYEQYF.

A note on this clone: Other DNA sequences in this sample translate to the same CDR3. This chain joins TRBV5-6 and TRBJ2-3, with D perhaps TRBD1 (6 bases). CDR3 length: 14 amino acids. V was clipped by 2 bases and J by 1 base, with 8 bases between them. CDR1 is SGHDT and CDR2 is YYEEEE in the germline V gene. The CDR3 spells CASSFRQGTDTQYF. The CDR3 DNA reads TGTGCCAGCAGCTTCCGACAGGGCACAGATACGCAGTATTTT. The full variable domain, with the rest looked up from reference TRBV5-6 and TRBJ2-3, is DAGVTQSPTHLIKTRGQQVTLRCSPKSGHDTVSWYQQALGQGPQFIFQYYEEEERQRGNFPDRFSGHQFPNYSSELNVNALLLGDSALYLCASSFRQGTDTQYFGPGTRLTVL.

This chain joins TRBV7-2 and TRBJ2-1, with 10 positions matching TRBD2. The ends lost 1 base at V and 4 bases at J; junction bases unmatched: 4. Germline loops: CDR1 SGHTA, CDR2 FQGNSA. This CDR3 has 16 amino acids. CDR3 sequence reads: CASSLGGTSVYNEQFF. The CDR3 DNA is TGTGCCAGCAGCTTAGGAGGGACTAGCGTTTACAATGAGCAGTTCTTC.

Of note for this clone: The identical CDR3 is also encoded by other nucleotide sequences in the sample. This chain uses TRBV7-9 with TRBJ1-2, with D unclear. V gave up 3 bases and J gave up 0 bases, with 5 bases separating them. There are 13 residues in the CDR3. The germline gives CDR1 SEHNR, CDR2 FQNEAQ (reference sequence). The DNA of the CDR3 is TGTGCCAGCAGCTTTGGGGCTAACTATGGCTACACCTTC. Protein product: CASSFGANYGYTF.

V usage is TRBV5-1 and J usage is TRBJ2-3; 9 bases agree with TRBD1. Germline loops: CDR1 SGHRS, CDR2 YFSETQ. There are 13 residues in the CDR3. V shed 4 bases and J 5 bases; nucleotides not matched to a gene: 2. CDR3 nucleotides: TGCGCCAGCAGCCCGACAGGGGGAGATACGCAGTATTTT. Translated: CASSPTGGDTQYF. The variable domain in full, completed from reference TRBV5-1 and TRBJ2-3, reads KAGVTQTPRYLIKTRGQQVTLSCSPISGHRSVSWYQQTPGQGLQFLFEYFSETQRNKGNFPGRFSGRQFSNSRSEMNVSTLELGDSALYLCASSPTGGDTQYFGPGTRLTVL.

V is TRBV7-9 and J is TRBJ2-6; possibly TRBD1 for D (6 bases). This CDR3 comprises 18 residues. Trimming stripped 1 base from V and 4 bases from J, with 17 bases between. Germline-derived CDR1 and CDR2 are SEHNR and FQNEAQ (reference sequence). CDR3: CASSLVLAAGTGANVLTF. The CDR3, as DNA: TGTGCCAGCAGCTTAGTCCTAGCTGCCGGGACAGGGGCCAACGTCCTGACTTTC.

The V gene is TRBV18, the J gene TRBJ2-1; TRBD2 aligns across 11 bases. From germline, CDR1 is KGHSH and CDR2 LQKENI. The CDR3 length is 14 residues. V was clipped by 4 bases and J by 7 bases; unmatched bases: 3. DNA of the CDR3: TGTGCCAGCTCACGGGGACTAGCGGCTAATGAGCAGTTCTTC. Its protein product is CASSRGLAANEQFF.

This clone was seen only a few times. The J gene is TRBJ2-3, the V gene TRBV27; 7 bases match TRBD2. The CDR3 covers 15 residues. The germline V gene encodes CDR1 MNHEY and CDR2 SMNVEV (reference sequence). V trimming: 5 bases; J trimming: 3 bases; junction bases outside the gene matches: 8. For the CDR3, the DNA is TGTGCCAGCAGTCAACCGGGACTAACTACAGATACGCAGTATTTT. Protein sequence: CASSQPGLTTDTQYF.

This clone was counted a few times. The chain has TRBV5-1 and TRBJ1-5; the D gene is possibly TRBD1 (5 bases). Per germline, CDR1 SGHRS and CDR2 YFSETQ. The length of the CDR3 is 15 residues. The V and J ends lost 1 base and 7 bases respectively, with 15 bases between them. DNA of the CDR3: TGCGCCAGCAGCTTGATACCGGGGGAAGGACAGCCCCAGCATTTT. It specifies CASSLIPGEGQPQHF. The complete variable domain, with remaining parts taken from reference TRBV5-1 and TRBJ1-5, reads KAGVTQTPRYLIKTRGQQVTLSCSPISGHRSVSWYQQTPGQGLQFLFEYFSETQRNKGNFPGRFSGRQFSNSRSEMNVSTLELGDSALYLCASSLIPGEGQPQHFGDGTRLSIL.